The next 2 T cell receptor beta chains were all read from a single sample in a study of T-cell memory formation after mild COVID-19. TCRdb called the 5' RACE reads again in MiXCR, with one record for every CDR3 protein. The sample lists 250,000 to 350,000 distinct CDR3 sequences, approximately 15% occurring once. Specimen: PBMCs or a T cell subset sorted from them (not recorded which). These receptors all come from a man between 18 and 35 years old who had mild COVID-19 (a few samples of this study predate the infection). Cell type and time point are not known.

Many counts were recorded for this clonotype. The V call is TRBV13, the J call TRBJ2-3; D is perhaps TRBD1 or TRBD2 (5 bases each). This CDR3 is 15 amino acids long. Between the trimmed V and J ends, which lost 2 bases and 2 bases, there was a span of 11 bases. In germline, CDR1 is PRHDT, CDR2 FYEKMQ (reference sequence). The CDR3 is CASSLWGPNTDTQYF. CDR3 coding DNA: TGTGCCAGCAGCTTATGGGGACCGAACACAGATACGCAGTATTTT.

This clonotype was counted only a few times. The V gene is TRBV7-9, the J gene TRBJ2-2; D uncertain. Trimming removed 4 bases from V and 6 bases from J, with 15 bases in between. Germline V gene lookup returns CDR1 SEHNR and CDR2 FQNEAQ (reference sequence). CDR3 length equals 15 residues. CDR3 DNA sequence: TGTGCCAGCAGCTCTCTCGAGAGGTTGGCCGGGGAGCTGTTTTTT. Its translation: CASSSLERLAGELFF.